This is a list of T cell receptor beta chains from one sample in a study of blood T cell repertoires in COVID-19. Measured with immunoSEQ multiplex PCR; TCRdb has only the in-frame clones, and not every one. This table holds about 140,000 clones, roughly 75% found once. The sequenced sample consisted of PBMCs or T cells enriched from blood (not recorded which). The receptors come from a woman aged 50 to 65 who had recovered from COVID-19. Each CDR3 is given with its conserved first and last residue. Fields, in order: J gene, V gene, clone size, D gene, CDR3 protein, CDR3 DNA. A D gene is named only where the DNA matches it firmly. Clone sizes are given selectively: once, few, many, or a class where the clone is expanded.

TRBJ2-5	TRBV11-2	NA	TRBD2	CASSLLSTSGGETQYF	TGTGCCAGCAGCTTACTTTCCACTAGCGGGGGAGAGACCCAGTACTTC
TRBJ1-1	TRBV4-1	NA	NA	CASSQDHRLNTEAFF	TGCGCCAGCAGCCAAGATCACAGGTTGAACACTGAAGCTTTCTTT
TRBJ2-7	TRBV28	NA	NA	CASSLSFSPSLAYEQYF	TGTGCCAGCAGTTTATCGTTTTCCCCCTCACTGGCCTACGAGCAGTACTTC
TRBJ1-5	TRBV5-5	NA	TRBD1	CASSRTGGSNQPQHF	TGTGCCAGCAGCAGGACAGGGGGGAGCAATCAGCCCCAGCATTTT
TRBJ1-1	TRBV3-1/TRBV3-2	NA	NA	CASSPFSGLTNTEAFF	TGTGCCAGCAGCCCATTCTCGGGACTAACGAACACTGAAGCTTTCTTT
TRBJ1-2	TRBV27	many	NA	CASSSIGSDLGYGYTF	TGTGCCAGCAGTTCCATTGGTTCAGACTTAGGCTATGGCTACACCTTC
TRBJ2-1	TRBV15	NA	TRBD1	CATSRDRGRGQFF	TGTGCCACCAGCAGGGACAGGGGAAGGGGGCAGTTCTTC
TRBJ1-3	TRBV28	NA	NA	CASSPVSPSGNTIYF	TGTGCCAGCAGTCCCGTCAGTCCCTCTGGAAACACCATATATTTT
TRBJ1-1	TRBV6-1	NA	NA	CASSELTGLGTEAFF	TGTGCCAGCAGTGAATTAACAGGGCTGGGAACTGAAGCTTTCTTT
TRBJ2-7	TRBV28	NA	NA	CASSFPPSSYEQYF	TGTGCCAGCAGTTTCCCCCCTAGCTCCTACGAGCAGTACTTC
TRBJ1-3	TRBV28	few	NA	CASSLFTRSTGNTIYF	TGTGCCAGCAGTTTATTCACCCGGAGTACCGGAAACACCATATATTTT
TRBJ1-1	TRBV18	NA	TRBD1	CASSPQPTGWTEAFF	TGTGCCAGCTCACCACAACCGACAGGGTGGACTGAAGCTTTCTTT
TRBJ1-3	TRBV7-2	NA	NA	CAGAGEAGNTIYF	TGTGCCGGAGCAGGGGAAGCTGGAAACACCATATATTTT
TRBJ1-2	TRBV28	NA	TRBD1	CASSLRAGGSHGYTF	TGTGCCAGCAGTTTAAGGGCAGGGGGCAGTCACGGCTACACCTTC
TRBJ2-3	TRBV27	NA	NA	CASSLSRDTQYF	TGTGCCAGCAGTCTGAGCCGGGATACGCAGTATTTT
TRBJ1-4	TRBV2	NA	NA	CASRPGEEGKLFF	TGTGCCAGCAGACCGGGGGAGGAGGGAAAACTGTTTTTT
TRBJ1-1	TRBV29-1	NA	NA	CSVMGGGRATEAFF	TGCAGCGTCATGGGGGGGGGCAGGGCCACTGAAGCTTTCTTT
TRBJ2-1	TRBV3-1/TRBV3-2	many	TRBD2	CASSQDVLAGNEQFF	TGTGCCAGCAGCCAAGATGTCCTAGCGGGCAATGAGCAGTTCTTC
TRBJ2-1	TRBV9	once	TRBD2	CASSVVSGGGDQFF	TGTGCCAGCAGCGTAGTCAGTGGGGGAGGGGACCAGTTCTTC
TRBJ2-6	TRBV5-1	NA	NA	CASSTTSGANVLTF	TGCGCCAGCAGCACTACCTCTGGGGCCAACGTCCTGACTTTC
TRBJ2-7	TRBV12-3/TRBV12-4	once	NA	CASSARTSGQYF	TGTGCCAGCAGCGCCCGAACTTCGGGGCAGTACTTC
TRBJ1-2	TRBV5-4	NA	TRBD1	CASSTGTGNNYGYTF	TGTGCCAGCAGCACCGGGACAGGGAATAACTATGGCTACACCTTC
TRBJ2-2	TRBV3-1/TRBV3-2	once	NA	CASSQLRTGELFF	TGTGCCAGCAGCCAATTGCGCACCGGGGAGCTGTTTTTT
TRBJ1-5	TRBV3-1/TRBV3-2	NA	NA	CASSRRGGQPQHF	TGTGCCAGCAGTCGCCGCGGAGGTCAGCCCCAGCATTTT
TRBJ2-2	TRBV11-2	NA	TRBD1	CASSQGAGGELFF	TGTGCCAGCAGCCAGGGGGCCGGCGGGGAGCTGTTTTTT
TRBJ1-2	TRBV30	NA	NA	CAWSVMGGGGYTF	TGTGCCTGGAGTGTAATGGGAGGGGGTGGCTACACCTTC
TRBJ1-2	TRBV7-9	NA	NA	CASSDTGPVNYGYTF	TGTGCCAGCAGCGACACAGGGCCCGTAAACTATGGCTACACCTTC
TRBJ1-5	TRBV28	few	NA	CASSTQGANQPQHF	TGTGCCAGCAGTACCCAGGGCGCGAATCAGCCCCAGCATTTT
TRBJ1-1	TRBV7-2	few	TRBD1	CASTLTGTTEAFF	TGTGCCAGCACCTTGACAGGGACCACTGAAGCTTTCTTT
TRBJ2-7	TRBV18	NA	TRBD2	CASSPATREARQYF	TGTGCCAGCTCACCAGCAACACGGGAGGCGAGGCAGTACTTC
TRBJ1-1	TRBV12-2	NA	NA	CASRLGLRSFTEAFF	TGTGCAAGTCGCTTAGGTCTCAGAAGTTTCACTGAAGCTTTCTTT
TRBJ2-1	TRBV4-1	NA	TRBD2	CASSQVVFSLAAYNEQFF	TGCGCCAGCAGCCAAGTAGTTTTTTCACTAGCGGCCTACAATGAGCAGTTCTTC
TRBJ2-1	TRBV5-1	NA	TRBD2	CASSFDPSGASYNEQFF	TGCGCCAGCAGCTTCGATCCTAGCGGGGCCAGCTACAATGAGCAGTTCTTC
TRBJ2-3	TRBV11-2	NA	NA	CASSIAGTDTQYF	TGTGCCAGCAGTATAGCAGGGACAGATACGCAGTATTTT
TRBJ1-5	TRBV27	NA	NA	CASSPNREDQPQHF	TGTGCCAGCAGTCCAAACAGGGAAGATCAGCCCCAGCATTTT
TRBJ1-6	TRBV3-1/TRBV3-2	NA	TRBD1	CASSQDRGQGYNSPLHF	TGTGCCAGCAGCCAAGATCGGGGACAGGGGTATAATTCACCCCTCCACTTT
TRBJ1-4	TRBV28	NA	NA	CASSLMSSREKLFF	TGTGCCAGCAGTTTAATGAGTTCCCGCGAAAAACTGTTTTTT
TRBJ1-5	TRBV28	few	NA	CASSNGGRNQPQHF	TGTGCCAGCAGTAACGGCGGCCGCAATCAGCCCCAGCATTTT
TRBJ1-6	TRBV11-1	NA	TRBD1	CASSQGQYNSPLHF	TGTGCCAGCAGCCAGGGACAGTATAATTCACCCCTCCACTTT
TRBJ1-3	TRBV27	few	NA	CASSLDSTSGNTIYF	TGTGCCAGCAGTCTCGACAGTACCTCTGGAAACACCATATATTTT
TRBJ2-3	TRBV19	once	TRBD2	CASSPPGTSSDTQYF	TGTGCCAGTAGTCCCCCAGGGACTAGTAGCGATACGCAGTATTTT
TRBJ2-1	TRBV10-3	NA	TRBD2	CAISGGTSGGNEQFF	TGTGCCATCAGTGGCGGGACTAGCGGGGGTAATGAGCAGTTCTTC
TRBJ2-7	TRBV7-8	once	TRBD1	CASSWDRDYEQYF	TGTGCCAGCAGCTGGGACAGGGACTACGAGCAGTACTTC
TRBJ1-3	TRBV12-3/TRBV12-4	many	NA	CASCTMAGNTIYF	TGTGCCAGCTGCACAATGGCTGGAAACACCATATATTTT
TRBJ1-2	TRBV5-1	NA	NA	CASTQSSANYGYTF	TGCGCCAGCACCCAATCGTCGGCTAACTATGGCTACACCTTC